These T cell receptor beta chains were read from a single sample in a study of lymphopenia after photon versus proton radiotherapy. Repertoires were generated with immunoSEQ multiplex PCR, while TCRdb's copy carries only in-frame clones and drops some. The sample yields 50,000 to 60,000 clones, more than 85% seen once. Sequencing was performed on peripheral blood, taken from a patient treated with photon-based radiotherapy. The receptors stem from a woman in her thirties or forties with cholangiocarcinoma. Each CDR3 is given with its conserved first and last residue. D genes are given only for firm matches. Clone size is shown for a subset of rows, as once, few, many or a class of expanded clone.

D gene: NA; clone size: NA; V gene: TRBV9; J gene: TRBJ2-5; CDR3 DNA: TGTGCCAGCAGCGCTCACCTTAGGGGGGAAGAGACCCAGTACTTC; CDR3 protein: CASSAHLRGEETQYF
D gene: NA; clone size: NA; V gene: TRBV27; J gene: TRBJ2-1; CDR3 DNA: TGTGCCAGCAGCTTCTTAGGGGGGGCGAAGTACAATGAGCAGTTCTTC; CDR3 protein: CASSFLGGAKYNEQFF
D gene: NA; clone size: NA; V gene: TRBV19; J gene: TRBJ2-6; CDR3 DNA: TGTGCCACAAGCCCAGGCTACTCTGGGGCCAACGTCCTGACTTTC; CDR3 protein: CATSPGYSGANVLTF
D gene: NA; clone size: NA; V gene: TRBV7-9; J gene: TRBJ1-2; CDR3 DNA: TGTGCCAGCAGCTTAAACCTAGGGGAATATGGCTACACCTTC; CDR3 protein: CASSLNLGEYGYTF
D gene: TRBD2; clone size: NA; V gene: TRBV11-2; J gene: TRBJ2-7; CDR3 DNA: TGTGCCAGCCGAAGAGCCGGGCGGGGGGCCTACGAGCAGTACTTC; CDR3 protein: CASRRAGRGAYEQYF
D gene: TRBD1; clone size: NA; V gene: TRBV28; J gene: TRBJ2-3; CDR3 DNA: TGTGCCAGCAGTTTCCGAAGGACAGGGCTACTCACAGATACGCAGTATTTT; CDR3 protein: CASSFRRTGLLTDTQYF
D gene: NA; clone size: few; V gene: TRBV10-2; J gene: TRBJ1-2; CDR3 DNA: TGCGCCAGCAGTGCCGGACAGACCTATGGCTACACCTTC; CDR3 protein: CASSAGQTYGYTF
D gene: TRBD2; clone size: NA; V gene: TRBV29-1; J gene: TRBJ2-3; CDR3 DNA: TGCAGCGTGCCCCCAGCGGGAGGTGCAGATACGCAGTATTTT; CDR3 protein: CSVPPAGGADTQYF
D gene: NA; clone size: NA; V gene: TRBV6-5; J gene: TRBJ1-2; CDR3 DNA: TGTGCCATCACCCTGACAGGCGATGGCTACACCTTC; CDR3 protein: CAITLTGDGYTF
D gene: TRBD2; clone size: NA; V gene: TRBV29-1; J gene: TRBJ2-2; CDR3 DNA: TGCAGCGTTGAAGATTCACGGGGGGCCGGGGAGCTGTTTTTT; CDR3 protein: CSVEDSRGAGELFF
D gene: TRBD1; clone size: NA; V gene: TRBV2; J gene: TRBJ1-5; CDR3 DNA: TGTGCCAGCAGTGAAGACAGGGGTAATCAGCCCCAGCATTTT; CDR3 protein: CASSEDRGNQPQHF
D gene: NA; clone size: NA; V gene: TRBV6-5; J gene: TRBJ1-2; CDR3 DNA: TGTGCCAGCAGTTACCGGGACACGCACGGCTACACCTTC; CDR3 protein: CASSYRDTHGYTF
D gene: TRBD2; clone size: NA; V gene: TRBV11-2; J gene: TRBJ2-3; CDR3 DNA: TGTGCCAGCAGCCATAGCGGGGGGGCGACAGATACGCAGTATTTT; CDR3 protein: CASSHSGGATDTQYF
D gene: TRBD1; clone size: NA; V gene: TRBV11-2; J gene: TRBJ2-7; CDR3 DNA: TGTGCCAGCAGCCTCAAGGCCGGGACAGGGAACTACGAGCAGTACTTC; CDR3 protein: CASSLKAGTGNYEQYF
D gene: NA; clone size: NA; V gene: TRBV15; J gene: TRBJ1-1; CDR3 DNA: TGTGCCACCAGCAGAGATCAAGGACAGAGAAACACTGAAGCTTTCTTT; CDR3 protein: CATSRDQGQRNTEAFF
D gene: TRBD2; clone size: NA; V gene: TRBV6-5; J gene: TRBJ2-1; CDR3 DNA: TGTGCCAGCAGAAAAGCGGGGGGGGTGGAGCAGTTCTTC; CDR3 protein: CASRKAGGVEQFF
D gene: TRBD2; clone size: NA; V gene: TRBV28; J gene: TRBJ2-5; CDR3 DNA: TGTGCCAGCAGACCCGGGAGGTACGAAGAGACCCAGTACTTC; CDR3 protein: CASRPGRYEETQYF
D gene: NA; clone size: NA; V gene: TRBV10-3; J gene: TRBJ1-2; CDR3 DNA: TGTGCCATCAGCGAGACCGAGAACTATGGCTACACCTTC; CDR3 protein: CAISETENYGYTF
D gene: NA; clone size: NA; V gene: TRBV9; J gene: TRBJ1-1; CDR3 DNA: TGTGCCAGCAGCGTGGGTCAGGGGATGAACACTGAAGCTTTCTTT; CDR3 protein: CASSVGQGMNTEAFF
D gene: NA; clone size: NA; V gene: TRBV5-1; J gene: TRBJ2-4; CDR3 DNA: TGCGCCAGCAGCTTGGGTTACACCGGGGGCATTCAGTACTTC; CDR3 protein: CASSLGYTGGIQYF
D gene: TRBD2; clone size: NA; V gene: TRBV29-1; J gene: TRBJ2-7; CDR3 DNA: TGCAGCGGGAAGAGCGGGAGCATCCACGAGCAGTACTTC; CDR3 protein: CSGKSGSIHEQYF
D gene: TRBD2; clone size: NA; V gene: TRBV5-6; J gene: TRBJ2-1; CDR3 DNA: TGTGCCAGCAGCTTCCTAGCGGGAGGGCCTCATGAGCAGTTCTTC; CDR3 protein: CASSFLAGGPHEQFF
D gene: NA; clone size: NA; V gene: TRBV2; J gene: TRBJ2-1; CDR3 DNA: TGTGCCAAAAAGCTGAGCTCCTACAATGAGCAGTTCTTC; CDR3 protein: CAKKLSSYNEQFF